This is a list of T cell receptor beta chains from one sample in a study of cytomegalovirus exposure and HLA in healthy donors. Profiling relied on immunoSEQ multiplex PCR, and the TCRdb table lists in-frame clones only, not all of them. Of around 140,000 clones listed, 80% to 85% are singletons. Sequencing input: PBMCs. The receptors shown here come from a woman in her 50s in good health and CMV-seropositive. Both conserved end residues are part of each CDR3. Fields, in order: CDR3 length, D gene, clone size, V gene, J gene, CDR3 protein, CDR3 DNA. D genes are given only for firm matches. Not all rows give a size; the values are once, few, many and, for expanded clones, a class.

15	TRBD1	few	TRBV7-8	TRBJ1-1	CASSFGQGARTEAFF	TGTGCCAGCAGCTTCGGACAGGGGGCGAGGACTGAAGCTTTCTTT
13	TRBD1	once	TRBV5-1	TRBJ1-1	CASSFGTESEAFF	TGCGCCAGCAGCTTTGGGACAGAGTCCGAAGCTTTCTTT
15	.	few	TRBV11-2	TRBJ2-7	CASSFYRTGAYEQYF	TGTGCCAGCAGCTTCTATCGGACTGGGGCCTACGAGCAGTACTTC
14	.	.	TRBV6-6	TRBJ2-5	CASHTRAIGETQYF	TGTGCCAGCCACACCAGGGCTATAGGGGAGACCCAGTACTTC
13	TRBD1	.	TRBV29-1	TRBJ2-3	CSVGDSFTDTQYF	TGCAGCGTTGGGGACAGTTTCACAGATACGCAGTATTTT
16	TRBD1	once	TRBV5-1	TRBJ2-3	CASSLGQGASPDTQYF	TGCGCCAGCAGCCTGGGACAGGGGGCAAGCCCAGATACGCAGTATTTT
16	TRBD1	.	TRBV11-2	TRBJ2-7	CASSLGWGTGTYEQYF	TGTGCCAGCAGCTTAGGGTGGGGGACAGGTACCTACGAGCAGTACTTC
16	TRBD2	few	TRBV7-6	TRBJ2-1	CASSFRTSGSYNEQFF	TGTGCCAGCAGCTTCCGGACTAGCGGCTCCTACAATGAGCAGTTCTTC
12	.	.	TRBV7-9	TRBJ1-2	CSSSQTAYGYTF	TGTTCCAGCAGCCAGACAGCCTATGGCTACACCTTC
16	TRBD1	.	TRBV5-4	TRBJ2-3	CASSSRQGGRTDTQYF	TGTGCCAGCAGCTCACGACAGGGGGGCCGCACAGATACGCAGTATTTT
15	TRBD1	.	TRBV19	TRBJ2-2	CASRMGQTGTGELFF	TGTGCCAGTAGAATGGGACAGACAGGGACCGGGGAGCTGTTTTTT